A single sample gave rise to the 5 T cell receptor beta chains below, sequenced in a study of identical twins. TCRdb re-called the 5' RACE reads with MiXCR, one entry per CDR3 protein. In the table there are 200,000 to 250,000 distinct CDR3 sequences, over 12% of which are singletons. Source material: memory (CD45RO+) T cells sorted from blood. The receptor set was obtained from a woman aged 18-29 years in good health.

The CDR3 loop is CASSQGALFVEKLFF. The DNA of the CDR3 is TGTGCCAGCAGCCAAGGCGCGCTCTTTGTGGAAAAACTGTTTTTT. The gene calls are TRBV14 and TRBJ1-4; D call uncertain. V was cut by 1 base and J by 8 bases, with 14 bases left in between. The CDR3 loop spans 15 amino acids. In germline, CDR1 is SGHDN, CDR2 FVKESK.

The gene calls are TRBV5-5 and TRBJ2-1; TRBD2 agrees at 11 bases. CDR3 length equals 17 residues. Trimming cost V 4 bases and J 7 bases; bases outside gene matches: 13. Germline CDR1 reads SGHKS; CDR2 reads YYEKEE (reference sequence). CDR3 sequence (DNA): TGTGCCAGCAGCCCGTGGACTAGCGGGCCTACTAAAAATGAGCAGTTCTTC. This translates into CASSPWTSGPTKNEQFF.

This clonotype was observed a handful of times. J is TRBJ2-7 and V is TRBV5-5, with a tentative D call TRBD1 (5 bases). The germline V and J ends were trimmed by 2 bases and 3 bases, with 12 bases remaining between them. The CDR3 contains 14 residues. The germline V gene encodes CDR1 SGHKS and CDR2 YYEKEE (reference sequence). The CDR3 protein is CASSLDSLDYEQYF. CDR3 in DNA: TGTGCCAGCAGCTTAGACAGTTTAGACTACGAGCAGTACTTC.

This clonotype was counted many times. V and J are TRBV5-1 and TRBJ1-1; D is ambiguous. Germline V lookup: CDR1 SGHRS, CDR2 YFSETQ. The CDR3 spans 15 residues. The germline V and J ends were trimmed by 0 bases and 5 bases, with 14 bases remaining between them. The CDR3 nucleotides read TGCGCCAGCAGCTTGGCCCCAGGCACCGGGACTGAAGCTTTCTTT. The encoded protein is CASSLAPGTGTEAFF.

The rearrangement uses TRBV7-9 and TRBJ2-5, with 10 bases aligning to TRBD2. CDR1 and CDR2 from the germline V gene are SEHNR and FQNEAQ (reference sequence). The CDR3 has 16 residues. V lost 9 bases and J lost 2; bases outside the gene matches: 12. CDR3 amino acids: CASIGLADHRQETQYF. In DNA, the CDR3 is TGTGCCAGTATAGGACTAGCGGATCATAGACAAGAGACCCAGTACTTC. Based on the CDR3 plus reference TRBV7-9 and TRBJ2-5, the full variable domain is DTGVSQNPRHKITKRGQNVTFRCDPISEHNRLYWYRQTLGQGPEFLTYFQNEAQLEKSRLLSDRFSAERPKGSFSTLEIQRTEQGDSAMYLCASIGLADHRQETQYFGPGTRLLVL.